Below, 7 T cell receptor beta chains from the same sample are listed, as sequenced in a study of control samples from healthy donors and cancer patients. The method was immunoSEQ multiplex PCR; TCRdb's version includes in-frame clones alone and lacks a portion of them. Of about 30,000 clones listed, approximately 85% were seen once; the top ten hold roughly 6.7%. The sample comprised PBMCs. These TCRs come from a woman aged 55-75 years with head and neck cancer.

This clone was detected only once. This sequence joins TRBV7-3 and TRBJ2-1; 7 bases match TRBD2. Germline values: CDR1 SGHTA, CDR2 FQGTGA. V shed 4 bases, J shed 14 bases, and the junction held 11 bases outside the gene matches. There are 13 residues in the CDR3. CDR3 in amino acids: CASSSLRGTPEFF. The CDR3 nucleotides read TGTGCCAGCAGCTCTTTGCGGGGGACTCCGGAGTTCTTC.

The V and J genes are TRBV2 and TRBJ2-2; a weak D match, TRBD1 (5 bases). This CDR3 is built from 14 residues. CDR1 is SNHLY, CDR2 FYNNEI, per germline. V dropped 6 bases and J dropped 1 base, with 9 bases sitting between them. CDR3 amino acids: CASSAGMNTGELFF. CDR3 bases: TGTGCCAGCAGCGCAGGGATGAACACCGGGGAGCTGTTTTTT.

The chain joins TRBV4-3 to TRBJ1-6; D is unclear. The CDR3 has 15 amino acids. Deletions cut 1 base from V and 8 bases from J, with 12 bases between. Germline CDR1 and CDR2: LGHNA and YSLEER. DNA of the CDR3: TGCGCCAGCAGCCAAGCCAGCCTCCAATATTCACCCCTCCACTTT. Translated: CASSQASLQYSPLHF.

The J gene is TRBJ1-2, the V gene TRBV3-1 (or the pseudogene TRBV3-2); perhaps TRBD1 as D (5 bases). The V gene lost 9 bases and the J gene lost 6 bases, with 14 bases spanning the gap. Germline loops: CDR1 LGHDT, CDR2 YNNKEL (reference sequence). This CDR3 region has 12 residues. The CDR3 DNA reads TGTGCCAGTCGGGGGGTTCAGGATGGCTACACCTTC. This sequence encodes CASRGVQDGYTF.

The chain is built from TRBV4-2 and TRBJ1-5; TRBD1 aligns across 7 bases. The CDR3 runs 16 residues. V trimming: 2 bases; J trimming: 1 base; junction bases outside the gene matches: 5. Germline V CDR1 and CDR2: LGHNA, YNFKEQ. Here the CDR3 DNA reads TGTGCCAGCAGCCAACTGGGACAGAAAAGCAATCAGCCCCAGCATTTT. Protein sequence: CASSQLGQKSNQPQHF.

The chain employs TRBV6-6 and TRBJ2-7; no clear D. The CDR3 contains 12 residues. V shed 0 bases and J shed 4 bases, with 4 bases lying between them. The germline CDR1 and CDR2 sequences are MNHNY and SVGAGI (reference sequence). The CDR3 region is CASSYSSYEQYF. CDR3 sequence (DNA): TGTGCCAGCAGTTACTCGAGTTACGAGCAGTACTTC.

This chain connects TRBV19 to TRBJ2-2, with no clear D. The ends were cut back, 7 bases at V and 1 base at J, with 10 bases in the middle. The CDR3 has 14 residues. The germline gives CDR1 LNHDA, CDR2 SQIVND (reference sequence). This CDR3 is CASTLRLNTGELFF. Written as DNA, the CDR3 is TGTGCCAGTACCCTCCGTTTGAACACCGGGGAGCTGTTTTTT.